This T cell receptor (beta chain) stems from a study of CD8 T cell repertoires and HIV-1 epitope variants. The wider study: Twenty-five autologous and known Gag and Nef epitope variant peptides each stimulated T cells separately. Control wells had CMV/EBV/flu peptides, negative Ebola AY9, or no peptide.

TCRdb's table, derived via immunoSEQ multiplex PCR, lists solely in-frame clones and lacks some. The sample consists of fewer than 7,000 clones, roughly two thirds of them appearing once. For this clone: Its antigen remains unknown.

V lost 3 bases and J 4 bases, leaving 22 bases between the germline ends. CDR3 length: 17 residues. Germline assignment: CDR1 SGDLS and CDR2 YYNGEE. The sequenced sample was cultured CD8+ T cells derived from PBMCs. The TCR comes from a male donor with HIV. V and J are TRBV9 and TRBJ1-1; weak D call: TRBD1 (5 bases). The CDR3 bases are TGTGCCAGCAGCGCCCTCGCCTGGCCCCAGGGAGGCACTGAAGCTTTCTTT. It encodes CASSALAWPQGGTEAFF. The full variable domain, completed using reference TRBV9 and TRBJ1-1, is DSGVTQTPKHLITATGQRVTLRCSPRSGDLSVYWYQQSLDQGLQFLIQYYNGEERAKGNILERFSAQQFPDLHSELNLSSLELGDSALYFCASSALAWPQGGTEAFFGQGTRLTVV.